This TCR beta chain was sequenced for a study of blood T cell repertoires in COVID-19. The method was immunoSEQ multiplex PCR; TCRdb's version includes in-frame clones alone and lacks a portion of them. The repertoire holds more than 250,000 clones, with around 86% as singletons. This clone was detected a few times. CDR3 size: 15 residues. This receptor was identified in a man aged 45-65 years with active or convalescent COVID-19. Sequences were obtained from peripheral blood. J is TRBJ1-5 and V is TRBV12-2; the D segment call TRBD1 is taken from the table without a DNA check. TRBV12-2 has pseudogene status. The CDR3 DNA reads TGTGCAAGTCGCTTAAGGGGCCCAAAAGGTCAGCCCCAGCATTTT. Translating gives CASRLRGPKGQPQHF.